This paragraph covers one T cell receptor (beta chain) sequence. The same CDR3 is also encoded by other DNA sequences in this sample. This entry comes from a study of shared clonotypes between healthy human individuals. Naive CD8 cells lacked CD45RO and underwent positive selection for CCR7, leaving out terminally differentiated effector memory CD45RA+ cells. The table came from immunoSEQ multiplex PCR; TCRdb's copy has only in-frame clones and leaves some out. This sample carries 1.5 million to 2.5 million clones, about 95% of them seen once, and the ten largest clones take 1% to 1.5%. The CDR3 consists of 14 residues. V lost 1 base, J lost 3 bases, and 10 bases lay in between. Germline V gene sequence: CDR1 LNHNV, CDR2 YYDKDF (reference sequence).

The receptor was isolated from a man between 18 and 29 years old in good health. The V call is TRBV15, the J call TRBJ2-7, with D perhaps TRBD1 or TRBD2 (5 bases each). The sequencing sample was made of naive CD8+ T cells sorted from blood. This CDR3 is CATSRGSGSYEQYF. The CDR3 bases are TGTGCCACCAGCAGAGGGTCAGGGAGCTACGAGCAGTACTTC.